The 14 T cell receptor beta chains reported below all come from one sample, sequenced in a study of shared clonotypes between healthy human individuals. Only in-frame clones appear in the TCRdb table, and some are missing; sequencing was by immunoSEQ multiplex PCR. The sample holds some 2,000,000 clones, approximately 96% seen once. Sequencing was carried out using naive CD4+ T cells sorted from blood. Subset specified: CD45RA+ positively selected. The receptors derive from a young man in good health.

The chain has TRBV13 and TRBJ2-2; possible D gene TRBD2, 5 bases. The CDR3 extends over 13 amino acids. Germline V gene data show CDR1 as PRHDT and CDR2 as FYEKMQ (reference sequence). V lost 4 bases, J lost 5 bases, and 8 bases lay in between. The CDR3 loop is CASSWTLTGELFF. CDR3 in DNA: TGTGCCAGCAGCTGGACTTTGACCGGGGAGCTGTTTTTT.

This clone was seen a single time. The gene calls are TRBV27 and TRBJ2-1, with D hard to call. Germline V gives CDR1 MNHEY, CDR2 SMNVEV (reference sequence). V was clipped by 6 bases and J by 0 bases, with 12 bases between them. The CDR3 is 15 residues long. CDR3 sequence reads: CASSTDWSSYNEQFF. Here the CDR3 DNA reads TGTGCCAGCAGCACAGACTGGAGCTCCTACAATGAGCAGTTCTTC.

This chain uses TRBV2 with TRBJ2-5, with D possibly TRBD2 on 6 matching bases. Trimming pared 8 bases from V and 7 bases from J, leaving 17 bases between. The CDR3 length is 13 residues. Per germline, CDR1 SNHLY and CDR2 FYNNEI. The CDR3, as DNA: TGTGCCAGCTCTGTGGAGGGGCGAGGGACCCAGTACTTC. Its protein is CASSVEGRGTQYF.

V is TRBV28 and J is TRBJ2-7; 12 bases map to TRBD1. The CDR3 covers 15 residues. Germline lookup yields CDR1 MDHEN and CDR2 SYDVKM. Trimming cost V 6 bases and J 7 bases; bases outside gene matches: 10. The CDR3, as DNA: TGTGCCAGCAGAACACTGGGACAGGGGGCGGGTGAGCAGTACTTC. As protein: CASRTLGQGAGEQYF.

This clone is a singleton in its sample. The rearrangement links TRBV5-1 to TRBJ2-2; D not certain. Trimming left V 4 bases short and J 5 bases short, with 12 bases between. The CDR3 is made up of 14 amino acids. CDR1 is SGHRS, CDR2 YFSETQ, per germline. CDR3 sequence: CASSRSAGTGELFF. The CDR3 DNA sequence: TGCGCCAGCAGCCGATCTGCTGGGACCGGGGAGCTGTTTTTT. Together with reference TRBV5-1 and TRBJ2-2, the CDR3 gives the full variable domain: KAGVTQTPRYLIKTRGQQVTLSCSPISGHRSVSWYQQTPGQGLQFLFEYFSETQRNKGNFPGRFSGRQFSNSRSEMNVSTLELGDSALYLCASSRSAGTGELFFGEGSRLTVL.

This clone showed up just once. The chain carries TRBV28 and TRBJ2-5, with D perhaps matching TRBD1 (5 bases). Deletions cut 4 bases from V and 4 bases from J, with 16 bases between. CDR1 and CDR2 (germline): MDHEN, SYDVKM. This CDR3 has 15 residues. Here the CDR3 reads CASSSRTITAETQYF. CDR3 nucleotides: TGTGCCAGCAGTTCAAGGACAATCACGGCAGAGACCCAGTACTTC.

Only one count was recorded for this clone. The chain recombines TRBV13 with TRBJ2-5; 7 nucleotides line up with TRBD1. The V gene end was trimmed by 0 bases and the J gene end by 5 bases; junction bases not matched to a gene: 6. The CDR3 spans 15 residues. The V gene's germline CDR1 is PRHDT and CDR2 FYEKMQ (reference sequence). The CDR3 DNA is TGTGCCAGCAGCTTAGGGACAGGGCATTCGGAGACCCAGTACTTC. Translation: CASSLGTGHSETQYF.

The chain carries TRBV5-1 and TRBJ2-7; 7 bases align to TRBD2. The germline gives CDR1 SGHRS, CDR2 YFSETQ. The CDR3 extends over 15 amino acids. Losses at the gene ends were 0 bases for V and 7 bases for J; bases not matched to a gene: 10. DNA for the CDR3: TGCGCCAGCAGCTTGGTGGGCGCGGGAGTGTCAGAGCAGTACTTC. Translated, it gives CASSLVGAGVSEQYF.

On this clone: Distinct nucleotide sequences in the sample also encode this CDR3. This chain connects TRBV7-2 to TRBJ1-3; TRBD1 might be the D (5 bases). This CDR3 has 14 amino acids. In germline, CDR1 is SGHTA, CDR2 FQGNSA. Deletions cut 5 bases from V and 0 bases from J, with 8 bases between. Written as DNA, the CDR3 is TGTGCCAGCAGCCCGGGGACCTCTGGAAACACCATATATTTT. This sequence encodes CASSPGTSGNTIYF.

The chain recombines TRBV30 with TRBJ2-2; D is perhaps TRBD1 (6 bases). CDR3 length: 15 amino acids. Germline-derived CDR1 and CDR2 are GTSNPN and SVGIG (reference sequence). Between the trimmed V and J ends, which lost 0 bases and 3 bases, there was a span of 11 bases. Written as DNA, the CDR3 is TGTGCCTGGAGTGTAGGTTGGGGGCACACCGGGGAGCTGTTTTTT. This encodes CAWSVGWGHTGELFF.

The chain recombines TRBV2 with TRBJ1-3; no clear D gene. Trimming pared 6 bases from V and 3 bases from J, leaving 15 bases between. This CDR3 comprises 15 residues. From germline, CDR1 is SNHLY and CDR2 FYNNEI. Here the CDR3 reads CASSPGTSLGNTIYF. DNA of the CDR3: TGTGCCAGCAGCCCGGGCACTAGCCTTGGAAACACCATATATTTT. The complete variable domain, with remaining parts taken from reference TRBV2 and TRBJ1-3, reads EPEVTQTPSHQVTQMGQEVILRCVPISNHLYFYWYRQILGQKVEFLVSFYNNEISEKSEIFDDQFSVERPDGSNFTLKIRSTKLEDSAMYFCASSPGTSLGNTIYFGEGSWLTVV.

The J gene is TRBJ2-3, the V gene TRBV18; possibly TRBD2 for D (5 bases). The germline V gene has CDR1 KGHSH and CDR2 LQKENI. The CDR3 contains 16 residues. V gave up 1 base and J gave up 0 bases, with 11 bases separating them. DNA for the CDR3: TGTGCCAGCTCACCACGATCGGGGAGAAGCACAGATACGCAGTATTTT. As protein: CASSPRSGRSTDTQYF.

The gene calls are TRBV19 and TRBJ1-1; tentatively, D is TRBD1 (6 bases). V was clipped by 7 bases and J by 1 base, with 16 bases between them. CDR3 length: 15 residues. The germline CDR1 and CDR2 sequences are LNHDA and SQIVND (reference sequence). DNA of the CDR3: TGTGCCAGTATGCGGACAGACATTGAGAACACTGAAGCTTTCTTT. Its protein product is CASMRTDIENTEAFF.

The rearrangement joins TRBV30 to TRBJ2-7; no clear D gene. The germline gives CDR1 GTSNPN, CDR2 SVGIG (reference sequence). V lost 5 bases, J lost 4 bases, and 18 bases lay in between. The CDR3 runs 14 residues. In nucleotides, the CDR3 is TGTGCCTGGGGAACTTCCACCTTCTTGTACGAGCAGTACTTC. Translating it yields CAWGTSTFLYEQYF.